The T cell receptor (beta chain) described here comes from a study of early T cells in non-severe SARS-CoV-2 infection. Looking at the study overall: The authors sequenced bulk RNA from unsorted whole blood, leaving chains unpaired. Study-wide findings and caveats: Matching with VDJdb favored anti-spike CD8 responses (missing private and CD4 specificities).

Regarding this clonotype: The antigen remains undetermined.

Unique molecular identifier tags were affixed to discrete cDNA molecules. A single record per CDR3 protein comes from TCRdb applying MiXCR to the 5' RACE reads. This sample has about 94,000 distinct CDR3 sequences, with under 15% found just once. The specimen was whole blood. This sequence originates from an adult who was a healthcare worker with PCR-confirmed SARS-CoV-2 infection or an uninfected control (not recorded which).

This chain's CDR3 is CASAPPMNTEAFF. The CDR3 nucleotides are TGTGCCAGCGCCCCCCCCATGAACACTGAAGCTTTCTTT. This chain connects TRBV18 to TRBJ1-1; D is undetermined. This CDR3 region has 13 residues. CDR1 KGHSH and CDR2 LQKENI come from the germline V gene. Trimming shortened V by 8 bases and J by 0 bases, and 10 bases separated the two germline ends.